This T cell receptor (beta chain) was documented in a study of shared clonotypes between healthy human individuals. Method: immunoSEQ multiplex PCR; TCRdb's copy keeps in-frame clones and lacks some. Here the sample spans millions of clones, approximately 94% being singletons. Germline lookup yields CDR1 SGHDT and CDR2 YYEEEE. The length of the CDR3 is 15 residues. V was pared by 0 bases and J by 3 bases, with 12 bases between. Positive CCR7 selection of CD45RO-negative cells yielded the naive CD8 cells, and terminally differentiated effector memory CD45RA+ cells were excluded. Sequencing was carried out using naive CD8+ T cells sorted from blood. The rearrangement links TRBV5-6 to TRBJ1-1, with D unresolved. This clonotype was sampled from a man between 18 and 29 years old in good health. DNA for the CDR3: TGTGCCAGCAGCTTGGTACGGGAGTTATACACTGAAGCTTTCTTT. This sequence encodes CASSLVRELYTEAFF.